This T cell receptor (beta chain) was identified in a study of blood T cell repertoires in COVID-19. Looking at the study overall: Spain, Italy and the United States supplied samples that represented acute and convalescent COVID-19.

Sequencing was performed with immunoSEQ multiplex PCR; in TCRdb, only in-frame clones are kept and a portion is missing. The sample consists of fewer than 200,000 clones, around four fifths of them appearing once. The germline V and J ends were trimmed by 1 base and 8 bases, with 11 bases remaining between them. CDR3 length: 12 amino acids. Germline V gene lookup returns CDR1 SQVTM and CDR2 ANQGSEA. The chain couples TRBV29-1 to TRBJ1-2; D uncertain. What was sequenced was PBMCs or T cells enriched from blood (not recorded which). The receptor was isolated from a woman aged 50 to 65 in a cohort exposed to, infected with or recovered from COVID-19 (not recorded which). CDR3 protein: CSVEAGGSGYTF. The CDR3 coding sequence is TGCAGCGTTGAAGCCGGCGGGAGCGGCTACACCTTC.